This T cell receptor (beta chain) was profiled in a study of cytomegalovirus exposure and HLA in healthy donors. Broader study findings: Overall, around 150 TCR beta chains were annotated as cytomegalovirus-associated.

Germline V gene sequence: CDR1 MGHDK, CDR2 SYGVNS. The V gene lost 2 bases and the J gene lost 4 bases, with 9 bases spanning the gap. CDR3 length: 13 residues. The PCR made use of 60 Vbeta and 13 Jbeta primers. In the authors' workflow: A later analysis tallied 65 million to 85 million unique TCR beta chains, some 12 million of them shared. Libraries were prepared by immunoSEQ multiplex PCR; TCRdb keeps only in-frame clonotypes and omits some of them. V, J and clone size derive from that table, while D and trimming were established from the DNA sequence. The sample consists of about 170,000 clones, over 80% of them appearing once. With regard to this clone: Its antigen is still unknown.

The sequence derives from a girl aged 10-17 years in good health and CMV-seropositive. The chain links TRBV25-1 to TRBJ2-7; tentatively, D is TRBD1 (5 bases). Material for sequencing was PBMCs. The CDR3 DNA is TGTGCCAGCAGTGAAGCAGGGCCTTACGAGCAGTACTTC. Translated, it gives CASSEAGPYEQYF.